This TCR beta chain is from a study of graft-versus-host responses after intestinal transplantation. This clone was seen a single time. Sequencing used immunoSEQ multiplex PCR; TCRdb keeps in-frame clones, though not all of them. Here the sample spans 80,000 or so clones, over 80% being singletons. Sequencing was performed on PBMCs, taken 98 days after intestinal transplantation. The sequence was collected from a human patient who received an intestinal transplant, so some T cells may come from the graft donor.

CDR3 amino acids: CSMDRGRYDEQFF. The CDR3 nucleotides are TGCAGCATGGACAGGGGGCGATATGATGAGCAGTTCTTC. The chain combines TRBV29-1 with TRBJ2-1; 11 nucleotides agree with TRBD1. The CDR3 consists of 13 residues. V lost 8 bases to trimming and J lost 8 bases; unmatched junction nucleotides: 8. CDR1 and CDR2 from the germline V gene are SQVTM and ANQGSEA.